This T cell receptor beta chain came from a study of control samples from healthy donors and cancer patients. Clones were sequenced by immunoSEQ multiplex PCR, and TCRdb holds only the in-frame ones, with some missing. Found here are 85,000 to 95,000 clones, 82% of them singletons; the top ten hold over 7.5%. The germline V gene encodes CDR1 LGHNA and CDR2 YSLEER. Trimming removed 0 bases at V and 7 bases at J, with 24 bases between. CDR3 length equals 18 residues. This clone has a single count. The chain is built from TRBV4-3 and TRBJ2-5; maybe TRBD2 (5 bases). The sequenced sample consisted of blood. This sequence was found in a woman aged 55-70 years in good health. The CDR3 DNA sequence: TGCGCCAGCAGCCAAGATCCCCACAGCCTAGCAGGACCAGGGACCCAGTACTTC. Amino acids: CASSQDPHSLAGPGTQYF.